This T cell receptor beta chain was captured by sequencing in a study of blood T cells in healthy people across ages. Trimming removed 2 bases from V and 7 bases from J; junction bases left unmatched: 11. CDR3 length: 17 residues. From germline, CDR1 is KGHDR and CDR2 SFDVKD. The authors ran a second PCR of roughly 6 to 12 cycles using a sample-barcoded 5' primer and a J-beta primer mix. TCRdb passed the 5' RACE reads through MiXCR, listing each CDR3 protein once. Of hundreds of thousands of distinct CDR3 sequences in the sample, 40% to 50% were seen once. This clonotype was obtained from a man between 60 and 75 years old in good health. The chain links TRBV24-1 to TRBJ2-1; 9 bases match TRBD2. The sequencing input was blood. This chain's CDR3 is CATSDSSWRGGLNEQFF. CDR3 bases: TGTGCCACCAGTGATTCGAGCTGGCGGGGGGGCCTAAATGAGCAGTTCTTC.